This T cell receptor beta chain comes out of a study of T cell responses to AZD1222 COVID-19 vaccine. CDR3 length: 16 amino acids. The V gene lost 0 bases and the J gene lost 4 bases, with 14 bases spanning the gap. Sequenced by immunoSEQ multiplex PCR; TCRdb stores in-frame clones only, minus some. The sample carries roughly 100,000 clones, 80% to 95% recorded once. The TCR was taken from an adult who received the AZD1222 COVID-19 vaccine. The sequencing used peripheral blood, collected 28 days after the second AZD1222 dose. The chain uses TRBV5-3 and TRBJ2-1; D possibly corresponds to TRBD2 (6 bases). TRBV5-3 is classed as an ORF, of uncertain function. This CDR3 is CARSLVIGSKYNEQFF. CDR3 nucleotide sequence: TGTGCCAGAAGCTTGGTGATCGGGAGCAAGTACAATGAGCAGTTCTTC.